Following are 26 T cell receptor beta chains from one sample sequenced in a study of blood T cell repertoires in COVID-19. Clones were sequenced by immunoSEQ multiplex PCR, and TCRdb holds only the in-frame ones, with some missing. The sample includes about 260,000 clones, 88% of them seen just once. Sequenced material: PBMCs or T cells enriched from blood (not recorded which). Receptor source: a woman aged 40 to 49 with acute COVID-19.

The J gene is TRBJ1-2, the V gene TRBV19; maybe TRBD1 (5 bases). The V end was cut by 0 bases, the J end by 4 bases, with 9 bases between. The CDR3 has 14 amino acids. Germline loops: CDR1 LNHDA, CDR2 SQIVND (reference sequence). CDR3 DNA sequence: TGTGCCAGTAGTATAGATGGCAGGGCCTATGGCTACACCTTC. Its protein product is CASSIDGRAYGYTF. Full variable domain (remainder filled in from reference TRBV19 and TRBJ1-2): DGGITQSPKYLFRKEGQNVTLSCEQNLNHDAMYWYRQDPGQGLRLIYYSQIVNDFQKGDIAEGYSVSREKKESFPLTVTSAQKNPTAFYLCASSIDGRAYGYTFGSGTRLTVV.

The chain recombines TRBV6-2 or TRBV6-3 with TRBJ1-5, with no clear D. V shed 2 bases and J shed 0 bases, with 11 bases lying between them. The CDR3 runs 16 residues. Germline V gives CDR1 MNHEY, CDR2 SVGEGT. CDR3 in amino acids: CASSYAPAGSNQPQHF. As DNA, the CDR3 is TGTGCCAGCAGTTACGCGCCCGCAGGTAGCAATCAGCCCCAGCATTTT.

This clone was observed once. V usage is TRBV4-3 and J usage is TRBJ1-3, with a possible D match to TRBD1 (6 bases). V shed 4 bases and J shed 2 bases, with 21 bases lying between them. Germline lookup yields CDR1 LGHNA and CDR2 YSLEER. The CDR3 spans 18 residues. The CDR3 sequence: CASSPSHAQTGTGNTIYF. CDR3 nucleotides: TGCGCCAGCAGCCCAAGCCATGCCCAAACAGGGACTGGAAACACCATATATTTT.

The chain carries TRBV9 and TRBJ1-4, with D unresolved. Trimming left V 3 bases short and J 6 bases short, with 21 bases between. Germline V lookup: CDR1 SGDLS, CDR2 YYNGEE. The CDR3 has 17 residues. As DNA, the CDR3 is TGTGCCAGCAGCGCCCCCTATTACGGCGGGGTGGATGAAAAACTGTTTTTT. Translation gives CASSAPYYGGVDEKLFF. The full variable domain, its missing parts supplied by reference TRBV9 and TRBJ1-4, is DSGVTQTPKHLITATGQRVTLRCSPRSGDLSVYWYQQSLDQGLQFLIQYYNGEERAKGNILERFSAQQFPDLHSELNLSSLELGDSALYFCASSAPYYGGVDEKLFFGSGTQLSVL.

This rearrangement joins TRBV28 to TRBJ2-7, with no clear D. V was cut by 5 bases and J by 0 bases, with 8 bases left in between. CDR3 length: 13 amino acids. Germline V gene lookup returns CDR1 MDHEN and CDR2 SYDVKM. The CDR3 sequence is CASSITVSYEQYF. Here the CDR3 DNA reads TGTGCCAGCAGTATTACAGTCTCCTACGAGCAGTACTTC. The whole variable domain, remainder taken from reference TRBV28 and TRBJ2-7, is DVKVTQSSRYLVKRTGEKVFLECVQDMDHENMFWYRQDPGLGLRLIYFSYDVKMKEKGDIPEGYSVSREKKERFSLILESASTNQTSMYLCASSITVSYEQYFGPGTRLTVT.

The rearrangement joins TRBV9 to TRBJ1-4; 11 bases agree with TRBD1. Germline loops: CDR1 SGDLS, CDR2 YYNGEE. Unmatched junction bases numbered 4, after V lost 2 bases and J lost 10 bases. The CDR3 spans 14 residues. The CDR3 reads CASSVGQGDSKLFF. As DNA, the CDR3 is TGTGCCAGCAGCGTGGGACAGGGGGATTCAAAACTGTTTTTT.

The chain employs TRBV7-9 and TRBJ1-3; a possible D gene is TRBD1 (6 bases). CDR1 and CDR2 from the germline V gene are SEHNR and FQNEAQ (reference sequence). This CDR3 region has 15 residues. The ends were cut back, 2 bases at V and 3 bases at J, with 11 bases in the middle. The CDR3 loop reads CASSLMGAGGNTIYF. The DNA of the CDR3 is TGTGCCAGCAGCTTAATGGGGGCAGGTGGAAACACCATATATTTT.

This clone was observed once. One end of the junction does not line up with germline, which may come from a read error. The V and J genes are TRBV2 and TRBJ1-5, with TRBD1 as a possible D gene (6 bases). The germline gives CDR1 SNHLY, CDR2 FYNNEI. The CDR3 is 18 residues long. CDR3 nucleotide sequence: TGTGCCATCAGTGAAGCGCCCTGGACAGCCTCCTATGGTCAGCCCCAGCATTTT. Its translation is CAISEAPWTASYGQPQHF.

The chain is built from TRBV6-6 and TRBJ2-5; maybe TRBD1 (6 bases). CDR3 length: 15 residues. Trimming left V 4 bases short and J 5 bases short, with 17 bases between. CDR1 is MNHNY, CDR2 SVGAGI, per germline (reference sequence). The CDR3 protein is CASSSQVGARETQYF. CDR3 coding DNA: TGTGCCAGCAGTTCGCAAGTGGGGGCAAGGGAGACCCAGTACTTC.

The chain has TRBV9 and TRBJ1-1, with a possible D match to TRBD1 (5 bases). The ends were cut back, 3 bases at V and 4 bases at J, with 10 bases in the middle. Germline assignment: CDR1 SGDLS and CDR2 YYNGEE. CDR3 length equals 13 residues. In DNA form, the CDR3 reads TGTGCCAGCAGCGGGGACGGGGGCACTGAAGCTTTCTTT. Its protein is CASSGDGGTEAFF.

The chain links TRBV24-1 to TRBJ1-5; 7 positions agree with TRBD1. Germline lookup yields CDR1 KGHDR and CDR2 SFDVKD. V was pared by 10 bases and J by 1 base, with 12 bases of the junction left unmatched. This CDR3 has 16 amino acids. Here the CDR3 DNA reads TGTGCCACACATCTTAAACAGGGACAGAGCAATCAGCCCCAGCATTTT. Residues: CATHLKQGQSNQPQHF.

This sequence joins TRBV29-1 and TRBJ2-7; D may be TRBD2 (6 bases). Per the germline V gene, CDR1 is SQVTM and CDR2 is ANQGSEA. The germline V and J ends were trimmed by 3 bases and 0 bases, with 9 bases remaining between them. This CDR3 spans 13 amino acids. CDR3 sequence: CSVELGSSYEQYF. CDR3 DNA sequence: TGCAGCGTTGAGCTCGGGAGCTCCTACGAGCAGTACTTC.

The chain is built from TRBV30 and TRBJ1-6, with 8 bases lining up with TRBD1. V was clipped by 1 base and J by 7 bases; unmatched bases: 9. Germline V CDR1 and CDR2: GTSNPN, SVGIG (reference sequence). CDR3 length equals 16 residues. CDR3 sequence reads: CAWSASRTGRNSPLHF. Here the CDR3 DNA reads TGTGCCTGGAGTGCCTCACGGACAGGGAGGAATTCACCCCTCCACTTT.

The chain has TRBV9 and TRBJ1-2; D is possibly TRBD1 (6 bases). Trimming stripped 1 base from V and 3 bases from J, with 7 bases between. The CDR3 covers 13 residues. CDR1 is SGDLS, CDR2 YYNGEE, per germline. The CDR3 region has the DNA TGTGCCAGCAGCGTAAGACAGGACTATGGCTACACCTTC. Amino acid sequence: CASSVRQDYGYTF.

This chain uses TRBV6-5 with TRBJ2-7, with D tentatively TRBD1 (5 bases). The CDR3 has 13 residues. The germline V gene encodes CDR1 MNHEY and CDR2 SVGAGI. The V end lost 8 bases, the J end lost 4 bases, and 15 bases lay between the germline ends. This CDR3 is CASEVRVSYEQYF. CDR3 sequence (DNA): TGTGCCAGCGAAGTCAGGGTCAGTTACGAGCAGTACTTC.

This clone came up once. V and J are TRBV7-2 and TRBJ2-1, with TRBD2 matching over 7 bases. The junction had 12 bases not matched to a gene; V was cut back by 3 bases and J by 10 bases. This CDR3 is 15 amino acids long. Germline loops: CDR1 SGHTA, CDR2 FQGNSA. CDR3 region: CASSFDSAGAPEQFF. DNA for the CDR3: TGTGCCAGCAGCTTCGATTCGGCGGGAGCACCAGAGCAGTTCTTC.

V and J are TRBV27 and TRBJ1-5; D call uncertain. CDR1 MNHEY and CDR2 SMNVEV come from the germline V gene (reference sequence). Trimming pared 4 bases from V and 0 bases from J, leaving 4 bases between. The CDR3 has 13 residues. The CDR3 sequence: CASSSYSNQPQHF. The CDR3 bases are TGTGCCAGCAGTTCCTATAGCAATCAGCCCCAGCATTTT.

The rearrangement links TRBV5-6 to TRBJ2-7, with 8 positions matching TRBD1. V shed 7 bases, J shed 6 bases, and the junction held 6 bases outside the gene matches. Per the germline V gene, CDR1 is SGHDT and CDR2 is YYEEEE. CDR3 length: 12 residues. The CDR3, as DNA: TGTGCCAGCGGTAGGCAGGGGGCCGAGCAGTACGTC. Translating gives CASGRQGAEQYV.

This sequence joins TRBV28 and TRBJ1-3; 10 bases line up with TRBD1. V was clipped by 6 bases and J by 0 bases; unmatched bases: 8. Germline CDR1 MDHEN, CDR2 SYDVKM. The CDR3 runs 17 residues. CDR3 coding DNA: TGTGCCAGCAGCCGGACAGGGGGGCTGTTCTCTGGAAACACCATATATTTT. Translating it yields CASSRTGGLFSGNTIYF.

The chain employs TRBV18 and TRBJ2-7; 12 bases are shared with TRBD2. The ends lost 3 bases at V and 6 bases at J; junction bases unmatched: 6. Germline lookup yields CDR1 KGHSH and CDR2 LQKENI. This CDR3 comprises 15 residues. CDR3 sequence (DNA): TGTGCCAGCTCACCTACTAGCGGGGGGTCAGGCGAGCAGTACTTC. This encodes CASSPTSGGSGEQYF.

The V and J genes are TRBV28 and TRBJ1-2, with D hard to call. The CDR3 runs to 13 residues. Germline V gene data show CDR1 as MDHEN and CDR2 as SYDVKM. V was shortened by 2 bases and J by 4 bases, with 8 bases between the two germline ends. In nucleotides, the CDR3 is TGTGCCAGCAGTTTAGCGATGATCTATGGCTACACCTTC. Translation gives CASSLAMIYGYTF.

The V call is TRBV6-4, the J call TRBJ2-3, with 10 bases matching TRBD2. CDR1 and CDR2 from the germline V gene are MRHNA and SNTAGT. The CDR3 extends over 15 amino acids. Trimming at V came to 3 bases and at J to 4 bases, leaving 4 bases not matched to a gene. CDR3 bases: TGTGCCAGCAGTGAGTCTAGCGGGAGTTCAGATACGCAGTATTTT. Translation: CASSESSGSSDTQYF.

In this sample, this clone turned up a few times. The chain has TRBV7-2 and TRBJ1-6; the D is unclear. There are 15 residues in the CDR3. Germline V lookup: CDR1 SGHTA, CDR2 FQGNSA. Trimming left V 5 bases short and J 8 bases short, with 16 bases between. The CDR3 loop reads CASSTHEGWDSPLHF. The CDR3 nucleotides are TGTGCCAGCAGCACCCACGAGGGTTGGGATTCACCCCTCCACTTT.

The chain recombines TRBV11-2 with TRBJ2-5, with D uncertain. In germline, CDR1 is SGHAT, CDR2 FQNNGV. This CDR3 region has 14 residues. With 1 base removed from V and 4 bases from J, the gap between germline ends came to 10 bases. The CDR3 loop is CASSLGILLETQYF. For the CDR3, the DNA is TGTGCCAGCAGCTTAGGTATTCTACTAGAGACCCAGTACTTC.

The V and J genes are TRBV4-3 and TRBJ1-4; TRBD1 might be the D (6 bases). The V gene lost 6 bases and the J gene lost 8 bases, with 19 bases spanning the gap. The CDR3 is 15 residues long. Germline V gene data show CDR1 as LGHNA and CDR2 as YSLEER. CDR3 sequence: CASSFWGPGEEKLFF. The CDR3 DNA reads TGCGCCAGCAGTTTTTGGGGCCCAGGGGAAGAAAAACTGTTTTTT.

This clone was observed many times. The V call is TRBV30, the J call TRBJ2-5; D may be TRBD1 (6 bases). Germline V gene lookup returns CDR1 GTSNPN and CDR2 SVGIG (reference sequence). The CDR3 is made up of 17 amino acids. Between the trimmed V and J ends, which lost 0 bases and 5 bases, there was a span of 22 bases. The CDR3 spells CAWSVRGRVFFEETQYF. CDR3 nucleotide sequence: TGTGCCTGGAGTGTCAGGGGCAGGGTGTTCTTCGAGGAGACCCAGTACTTC.